This T cell receptor beta chain derives from a study of T cell responses to AZD1222 COVID-19 vaccine. Study-wide results and limits: Repertoire sampling happened only post peak T cell response.

As regards this clone: Its antigen is not known.

The CDR3 is 13 amino acids. Germline trimming cut 6 bases from V and 3 bases from J; bases unmatched to any gene: 4. TCRdb keeps only in-frame clones here, not all; method: immunoSEQ multiplex PCR. The sample yields roughly 100,000 clones, 90% to 95% seen once. The receptor was isolated from an adult in good health. This material consisted of peripheral blood, taken on day 0 of AZD1222 vaccination. V is TRBV12-3 or TRBV12-4 and J is TRBJ1-1; 7 positions agree with TRBD1. CDR3 in amino acids: CASSLQGYTEAFF. CDR3 nucleotide sequence: TGTGCCAGCAGCTTACAGGGGTACACTGAAGCTTTCTTT.